The 32 T cell receptor beta chains in this list originate from one sample, sequenced in a study of blood T cell repertoires in COVID-19. Clones were sequenced by immunoSEQ multiplex PCR, and TCRdb holds only the in-frame ones, with some missing. The data show some 200,000 clones, with less than 90% seen just once and under 12% held by the top ten. The sample taken for sequencing was peripheral blood. Receptors originate from a woman of 80 years or more with COVID-19, enrolled during active disease.

This clone occurred once. The chain couples TRBV3-1 (or the pseudogene TRBV3-2) to TRBJ2-2, with a possible D match to TRBD2 (6 bases). Germline assignment: CDR1 LGHDT and CDR2 YNNKEL (reference sequence). The CDR3 runs 15 residues. V was trimmed by 4 bases and J by 5 bases, leaving 14 bases between them. The CDR3 nucleotides are TGTGCCAGCAGCCCAACCACCGGGACTACCGGGGAGCTGTTTTTT. This codes for CASSPTTGTTGELFF.

The chain combines TRBV6-5 with TRBJ1-2; 8 nucleotides agree with TRBD1. J gave up 9 bases and V 6 bases, and 12 bases lay outside the gene matches. CDR3 length: 14 residues. Germline CDR1 and CDR2: MNHEY and SVGAGI. The CDR3 DNA reads TGTGCCAGCAGGGCCCAGGGGGCGAAGGCCAGCTACACCTTC. Encoded protein: CASRAQGAKASYTF.

The chain combines TRBV5-5 with TRBJ1-4; unclear D gene. CDR1 is SGHKS and CDR2 is YYEKEE in the germline V gene (reference sequence). The CDR3 spans 16 residues. V was trimmed by 2 bases and J by 2 bases, leaving 13 bases between them. The CDR3 loop is CASSLFRLGTNEKLFF. As DNA, the CDR3 is TGTGCCAGCAGCTTATTCCGCCTGGGCACTAATGAAAAACTGTTTTTT.

A single count supports this clone. The chain employs TRBV2 and TRBJ2-2; possibly TRBD1 for D (5 bases). The CDR3 contains 15 residues. Trimming pared 6 bases from V and 0 bases from J, leaving 11 bases between. Germline V CDR1 and CDR2: SNHLY, FYNNEI. CDR3 coding DNA: TGTGCCAGCAGAAGGGGTGCCCCGAACACCGGGGAGCTGTTTTTT. It yields the protein CASRRGAPNTGELFF.

The rearrangement joins TRBV19 to TRBJ2-5; TRBD1 matches at 11 bases. Germline-derived CDR1 and CDR2 are LNHDA and SQIVND (reference sequence). The CDR3 totals 15 residues. V was pared by 3 bases and J by 5 bases, with 5 bases of the junction left unmatched. CDR3 sequence: CASSMGTGGRETQYF. Written as DNA, the CDR3 is TGTGCCAGTAGTATGGGGACAGGGGGTAGGGAGACCCAGTACTTC.

The gene calls are TRBV18 and TRBJ1-4; no firm D call. The V gene's germline CDR1 is KGHSH and CDR2 LQKENI. The CDR3 is 15 residues long. The V gene lost 3 bases and the J gene lost 0 bases, with 8 bases spanning the gap. The CDR3 reads CASSPVAATNEKLFF. CDR3 DNA: TGTGCCAGCTCACCCGTAGCCGCAACTAATGAAAAACTGTTTTTT.

J is TRBJ1-1 and V is TRBV5-1; 7 bases are shared with TRBD1. Germline V gives CDR1 SGHRS, CDR2 YFSETQ. The CDR3 consists of 16 residues. The V segment lost 0 bases and the J segment 1 base; nucleotides outside the gene matches: 6. Written as DNA, the CDR3 is TGCGCCAGCAGCTTGGAGGGTAGGGGGCGGAACACTGAAGCTTTCTTT. It specifies CASSLEGRGRNTEAFF.

This rearrangement joins TRBV6-6 to TRBJ2-3, with a tentative D call TRBD2 (6 bases). Trimming cost V 5 bases and J 2 bases, with 20 bases left between them. Germline values: CDR1 MNHNY, CDR2 SVGAGI (reference sequence). The CDR3 runs 17 residues. In nucleotides, the CDR3 is TGTGCCAGCAGTCGAACCGGGACTCCGCGAAACACAGATACGCAGTATTTT. It encodes CASSRTGTPRNTDTQYF.

V usage is TRBV27 and J usage is TRBJ2-1, with a tentative D call TRBD2 (6 bases). Germline values: CDR1 MNHEY, CDR2 SMNVEV (reference sequence). The CDR3 is 14 residues long. The V end was cut by 3 bases, the J end by 7 bases, with 13 bases between. CDR3 DNA: TGTGCCAGCAGTTTTTCCGCGGGGCTGAATGAGCAGTTCTTC. This sequence encodes CASSFSAGLNEQFF.

As to this clone: At the DNA level, this CDR3 is encoded by other sequences in the same sample as well. The gene calls are TRBV11-3 and TRBJ2-3, with 12 bases that match TRBD2. Trimming cost V 1 base and J 3 bases; bases outside gene matches: 5. This CDR3 has 17 amino acids. Germline CDR1 SGHNT, CDR2 YENEEA. CDR3 residues: CASSLGLAGGPTDTQYF. The DNA for the CDR3 is TGTGCCAGCAGCTTAGGGCTAGCGGGGGGGCCGACAGATACGCAGTATTTT. Full variable domain (remainder filled in from reference TRBV11-3 and TRBJ2-3): EAGVVQSPRYKIIEKKQPVAFWCNPISGHNTLYWYLQNLGQGPELLIRYENEEAVDDSQLPKDRFSAERLKGVDSTLKIQPAELGDSAVYLCASSLGLAGGPTDTQYFGPGTRLTVL.

The rearrangement uses TRBV2 and TRBJ2-1; 9 bases match TRBD2. Germline values: CDR1 SNHLY, CDR2 FYNNEI. The V gene end was trimmed by 6 bases and the J gene end by 0 bases; junction bases not matched to a gene: 6. This CDR3 is built from 16 residues. In DNA form, the CDR3 reads TGTGCCAGCAGCTTAGCGGGGGACTTCTCCTACAATGAGCAGTTCTTC. Amino acid sequence: CASSLAGDFSYNEQFF. Full variable domain (remainder filled in from reference TRBV2 and TRBJ2-1): EPEVTQTPSHQVTQMGQEVILRCVPISNHLYFYWYRQILGQKVEFLVSFYNNEISEKSEIFDDQFSVERPDGSNFTLKIRSTKLEDSAMYFCASSLAGDFSYNEQFFGPGTRLTVL.

The V gene is TRBV19, the J gene TRBJ2-1; 7 nucleotides match TRBD2. This CDR3 spans 14 amino acids. V was pared by 6 bases and J by 5 bases, with 7 bases of the junction left unmatched. The germline V gene has CDR1 LNHDA and CDR2 SQIVND (reference sequence). The CDR3 region has the DNA TGTGCCAGTAGATTGGGGGGGGAGAACAATGAGCAGTTCTTC. Protein sequence: CASRLGGENNEQFF.

The V call is TRBV5-1, the J call TRBJ1-2; D unclear. Germline lookup yields CDR1 SGHRS and CDR2 YFSETQ. Trimming pared 2 bases from V and 2 bases from J, leaving 10 bases between. This CDR3 region has 14 residues. CDR3 sequence (DNA): TGCGCCAGCAGCTTATCAGGCGAGAACTATGGCTACACCTTC. Its protein product is CASSLSGENYGYTF.

The chain couples TRBV10-3 to TRBJ1-2; TRBD1 matches at 11 bases. The CDR3 spans 15 residues. The V gene's germline CDR1 is ENHRY and CDR2 SYGVKD. Trimming cost V 4 bases and J 7 bases; bases outside gene matches: 8. The CDR3 DNA is TGTGCCATCAGTGGCGTAGGACAGGGGGCAGGTGGCTACACCTTC. Encoded protein: CAISGVGQGAGGYTF.

The chain recombines TRBV10-3 with TRBJ2-1; 11 nucleotides line up with TRBD2. CDR3 size: 15 residues. V shed 3 bases and J 8 bases; nucleotides not matched to a gene: 6. The germline V gene has CDR1 ENHRY and CDR2 SYGVKD. DNA of the CDR3: TGTGCCATCAGTGAAGGGCTAGCGGGGGGAGATGAGCAGTTCTTC. It specifies CAISEGLAGGDEQFF.

CDR3 protein: CASSPPQAAGGLGELFF. In nucleotides, the CDR3 is TGTGCCAGCTCACCACCCCAAGCAGCGGGGGGACTCGGGGAGCTGTTTTTT. The chain couples TRBV18 to TRBJ2-2, with 9 positions matching TRBD2. Germline trimming cut 0 bases from V and 7 bases from J; bases unmatched to any gene: 9. The germline gives CDR1 KGHSH, CDR2 LQKENI. The CDR3 spans 17 residues.

V and J are TRBV19 and TRBJ1-4; D remains ambiguous. Germline-derived CDR1 and CDR2 are LNHDA and SQIVND (reference sequence). Trimming removed 7 bases from V and 1 base from J, with 13 bases in between. The CDR3 spans 15 residues. CDR3 DNA: TGTGCCAGTAAACCCCCCCCGGGAACTAATGAAAAACTGTTTTTT. Translated: CASKPPPGTNEKLFF. Full variable domain (missing parts from reference TRBV19 and TRBJ1-4): DGGITQSPKYLFRKEGQNVTLSCEQNLNHDAMYWYRQDPGQGLRLIYYSQIVNDFQKGDIAEGYSVSREKKESFPLTVTSAQKNPTAFYLCASKPPPGTNEKLFFGSGTQLSVL.

V and J are TRBV11-2 and TRBJ1-2; 9 bases are a match to TRBD1. With 5 bases clipped from V and 2 bases from J, the junction kept 6 bases outside the gene matches. CDR3 size: 15 residues. Germline V gives CDR1 SGHAT, CDR2 FQNNGV. The CDR3: CASSPTGQGNYGYTF. The CDR3 DNA reads TGTGCCAGCAGCCCTACCGGACAGGGGAACTATGGCTACACCTTC.

The V call is TRBV7-8, the J call TRBJ1-2; TRBD1 matches 9 bases. The CDR3 runs 15 residues. The germline CDR1 and CDR2 sequences are SGHVS and FQNEAQ. Trimming cost V 5 bases and J 4 bases; bases outside gene matches: 8. CDR3: CASSPWDRAGYGYTF. For the CDR3, the DNA is TGTGCCAGCAGCCCCTGGGACAGGGCGGGCTATGGCTACACCTTC.

The J gene is TRBJ1-1, the V gene TRBV5-1; D possibly corresponds to TRBD1 (5 bases). The CDR3 runs 14 residues. Germline V gene lookup returns CDR1 SGHRS and CDR2 YFSETQ. V gave up 4 bases and J gave up 3 bases, with 13 bases separating them. The CDR3, as DNA: TGCGCCAGCAGCCTCGGGCCGGGGGACACTGAAGCTTTCTTT. Translated: CASSLGPGDTEAFF.

This clone was recorded a few times. The chain is built from TRBV12-2 and TRBJ2-7; the D segment call TRBD2 is taken from the table without a DNA check. TRBV12-2 is shown as a pseudogene. This CDR3 is 14 amino acids long. The CDR3 DNA is TGTGCAAGTCGCCACCCGACTAGCGCTTACGAGCAGTACGTC. It translates to CASRHPTSAYEQYV.

The rearrangement joins TRBV5-4 to TRBJ1-2, with D unresolved. Germline-derived CDR1 and CDR2 are SGHNT and YYREEE (reference sequence). The CDR3 runs to 16 residues. Trimming left V 2 bases short and J 2 bases short, with 16 bases between. As DNA, the CDR3 is TGTGCCAGCAGCTTTAACGGAGGGCAGTCGAACTATGGCTACACCTTC. This encodes CASSFNGGQSNYGYTF.

The chain has TRBV30 and TRBJ2-7; 8 bases map to TRBD1. The CDR3 contains 15 residues. Germline V gives CDR1 GTSNPN, CDR2 SVGIG (reference sequence). The V gene end was trimmed by 1 base and the J gene end by 3 bases; junction bases not matched to a gene: 8. The CDR3 reads CAWSGPGGQGYEQYF. CDR3 nucleotides: TGTGCCTGGAGTGGACCCGGAGGACAGGGCTACGAGCAGTACTTC.

This rearrangement joins TRBV19 to TRBJ1-5, with 10 positions matching TRBD1. The germline gives CDR1 LNHDA, CDR2 SQIVND (reference sequence). The CDR3 sequence is 15 residues long. V dropped 4 bases and J dropped 7; count of bases not matched to a gene: 7. CDR3 sequence (DNA): TGTGCCAGTAGTACGCGACAGGGGGCAGGGCAGCCCCAGCATTTT. Translation: CASSTRQGAGQPQHF.

This rearrangement joins TRBV18 to TRBJ1-5, with a possible D match to TRBD1 (5 bases). The CDR3 runs 16 residues. CDR1 KGHSH and CDR2 LQKENI come from the germline V gene. V lost 3 bases and J 2 bases, leaving 14 bases between the germline ends. CDR3 DNA sequence: TGTGCCAGCTCACCGGATCAGGGCCAGGGCAATCAGCCCCAGCATTTT. Amino acids: CASSPDQGQGNQPQHF.

This clone was seen a single time. Here the CDR3 DNA reads TGTGCCAGCAGCCTCCGGGACAAAATCCCCTGCGAGCAGTACGTC. Translating gives CASSLRDKIPCEQYV. J is TRBJ2-7 and V is TRBV6-4; possible D gene TRBD1, 6 bases. Germline loops: CDR1 MRHNA, CDR2 SNTAGT. V was shortened by 6 bases and J by 6 bases, with 21 bases between the two germline ends. The CDR3 is 15 residues long.

J is TRBJ2-1 and V is TRBV10-3, with 8 bases matching TRBD2. The CDR3 length is 14 residues. V shed 3 bases and J 5 bases; nucleotides not matched to a gene: 3. Germline V gives CDR1 ENHRY, CDR2 SYGVKD. The DNA for the CDR3 is TGTGCCATCAGTGATTTAGCGGGAAACAATGAGCAGTTCTTC. This translates into CAISDLAGNNEQFF.

The V and J genes are TRBV5-1 and TRBJ1-4; D possibly corresponds to TRBD1 (6 bases). The germline V gene has CDR1 SGHRS and CDR2 YFSETQ. The CDR3 is 15 residues long. V was clipped by 4 bases and J by 4 bases, with 14 bases between them. CDR3 coding DNA: TGCGCCAGCAGCCCCATTGGGGGCCTTAATGAAAAACTGTTTTTT. Translation: CASSPIGGLNEKLFF.

The rearrangement joins TRBV2 to TRBJ2-3; 7 bases align to TRBD1. The CDR3 runs 15 residues. Germline V lookup: CDR1 SNHLY, CDR2 FYNNEI. V shed 3 bases, J shed 0 bases, and the junction held 3 bases outside the gene matches. CDR3 sequence reads: CASSDRGQSTDTQYF. The DNA for the CDR3 is TGTGCCAGCAGTGATAGGGGGCAGAGCACAGATACGCAGTATTTT.

The genes are TRBV2 and TRBJ2-2; no clear D. CDR3 size: 13 residues. Germline values: CDR1 SNHLY, CDR2 FYNNEI. Trimming cost V 6 bases and J 7 bases, with 12 bases left between them. Here the CDR3 reads CASSVIPLGELFF. The CDR3 bases are TGTGCCAGCAGCGTGATCCCACTCGGGGAGCTGTTTTTT.

The chain links TRBV27 to TRBJ1-1; D may be TRBD1 (5 bases). Germline V lookup: CDR1 MNHEY, CDR2 SMNVEV (reference sequence). Trimming took 10 bases from V and 0 from J, leaving 12 bases between them. The length of the CDR3 is 13 residues. The DNA for the CDR3 is TGTGCCACCGCGGGGCAGCTGAACACTGAAGCTTTCTTT. Amino acid sequence: CATAGQLNTEAFF.

The V and J genes are TRBV9 and TRBJ1-2; possible D gene TRBD1, 5 bases. Trimming took 3 bases from V and 10 from J, leaving 16 bases between them. CDR1 SGDLS and CDR2 YYNGEE come from the germline V gene. The CDR3 covers 13 residues. The chain's CDR3 is CASSARIGGNYTF. CDR3 in DNA: TGTGCCAGCAGCGCCCGTATCGGGGGAAACTACACCTTC.